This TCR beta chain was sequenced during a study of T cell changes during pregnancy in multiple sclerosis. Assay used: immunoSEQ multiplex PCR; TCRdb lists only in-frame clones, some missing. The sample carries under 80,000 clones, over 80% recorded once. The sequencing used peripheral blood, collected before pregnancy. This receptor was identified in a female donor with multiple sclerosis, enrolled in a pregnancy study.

CDR3 region: CASSSDIYEQYF. CDR3 sequence (DNA): TGTGCCAGCAGCTCAGACATCTACGAGCAGTACTTC. The rearrangement uses TRBV11-2 and TRBJ2-7, with D hard to call. This CDR3 is 12 amino acids long. The V and J ends lost 4 bases and 3 bases respectively, with 7 bases between them. CDR1 is SGHAT and CDR2 is FQNNGV in the germline V gene.